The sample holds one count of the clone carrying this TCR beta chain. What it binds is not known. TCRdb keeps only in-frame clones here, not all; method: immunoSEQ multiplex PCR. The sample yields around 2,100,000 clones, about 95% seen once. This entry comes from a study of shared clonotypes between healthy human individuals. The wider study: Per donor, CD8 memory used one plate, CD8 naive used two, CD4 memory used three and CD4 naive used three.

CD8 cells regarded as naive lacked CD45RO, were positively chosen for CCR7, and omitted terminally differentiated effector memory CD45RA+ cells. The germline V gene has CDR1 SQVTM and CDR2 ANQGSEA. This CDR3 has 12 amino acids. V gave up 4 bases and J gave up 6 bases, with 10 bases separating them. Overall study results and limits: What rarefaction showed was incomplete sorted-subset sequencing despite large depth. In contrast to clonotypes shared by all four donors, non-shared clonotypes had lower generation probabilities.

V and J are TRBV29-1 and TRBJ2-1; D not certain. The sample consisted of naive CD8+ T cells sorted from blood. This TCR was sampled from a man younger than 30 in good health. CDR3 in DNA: TGCAGCGTTGTGGAAGGCCTCAATGAGCAGTTCTTC. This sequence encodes CSVVEGLNEQFF.